The 25 T cell receptor beta chains given below trace back to one sample, sequenced in a study of T-cell reconstitution after alpha-beta-depleted transplantation in children. As it was prepared, the TCRbeta library received unique molecular identifiers. MiXCR, applied by TCRdb to the PCR reads, yields one record per CDR3 protein. The profile covers more than 150,000 distinct CDR3 sequences, with roughly 15% appearing a single time and about 12% taken by the ten largest. This sample comprised PBMCs from the stem cell graft donor, obtained from the stem cell graft. The source is a human donor who donated a stem cell graft to a child with acute lymphoblastic leukemia.

Remarks on this clonotype: A single base separates this from a much larger clone, so it may be a read error. The chain links TRBV5-1 to TRBJ1-1; 11 nucleotides match TRBD1. CDR1 SGHRS and CDR2 YFSETQ come from the germline V gene. The J segment lost 0 bases and the V segment lost 3 bases, leaving 10 bases of the junction unmatched. The CDR3 has 18 amino acids. Written as DNA, the CDR3 is TGCGCCAGCAGCTCAGACCTGGGACAGGGGGTTATGAACACTGAAGCTTTCTTT. Translation: CASSSDLGQGVMNTEAFF. Variable domain in full (rest from reference TRBV5-1 and TRBJ1-1): KAGVTQTPRYLIKTRGQQVTLSCSPISGHRSVSWYQQTPGQGLQFLFEYFSETQRNKGNFPGRFSGRQFSNSRSEMNVSTLELGDSALYLCASSSDLGQGVMNTEAFFGQGTRLTVV.

On this clonotype itself: This could be a read error, since a much larger clone is one nucleotide away. This chain links TRBV20-1 with TRBJ2-7; 10 bases are shared with TRBD2. The length of the CDR3 is 14 residues. Germline values: CDR1 DFQATT, CDR2 SNEGSKA (reference sequence). Trimming removed 8 bases from V and 2 bases from J; junction bases left unmatched: 9. The CDR3 nucleotides are TGCAGTCCCCAAGGGACTAGCGTGCCCTACGAGCAGTACTTC. The encoded protein is CSPQGTSVPYEQYF.

This clonotype was detected many times. The CDR3 DNA reads as TGCAGTGCTAGCGGGACTAGCGGCTACAATGAGCAGTTCTTC. Translation: CSASGTSGYNEQFF. V gene TRBV20-1 combines with J gene TRBJ2-1; 11 nucleotides align to TRBD2. Trimming cost V 3 bases and J 3 bases; bases outside gene matches: 1. This CDR3 has 14 amino acids. Germline CDR1 reads DFQATT; CDR2 reads SNEGSKA (reference sequence).

This clonotype was seen ten or more times. The chain couples TRBV15 to TRBJ2-1, with D tentatively TRBD2 (7 bases). Trimming removed 0 bases at V and 9 bases at J, with 18 bases between. CDR1 and CDR2 from the germline V gene are LNHNV and YYDKDF (reference sequence). The CDR3 is made up of 16 amino acids. The CDR3 spells CATSRERGGVQGEQFF. The CDR3 DNA reads as TGTGCCACCAGCAGAGAGAGGGGGGGGGTCCAGGGTGAGCAGTTCTTC.

This chain uses TRBV12-3 or TRBV12-4 with TRBJ1-4; 10 positions match TRBD1. The V gene end was trimmed by 5 bases and the J gene end by 7 bases; junction bases not matched to a gene: 4. The length of the CDR3 is 14 residues. CDR3: CASSRTGGGEKLFF. The DNA of the CDR3 is TGTGCCAGCAGTAGGACAGGGGGGGGTGAAAAACTGTTTTTT.

Many counts were recorded for this clonotype. The chain has TRBV5-1 and TRBJ2-5, with a tentative D call TRBD1 (5 bases). The CDR3 contains 13 residues. Trimming left V 2 bases short and J 5 bases short, with 10 bases between. The germline V gene has CDR1 SGHRS and CDR2 YFSETQ. The chain's CDR3 is CASSLAGWETQYF. The CDR3 nucleotides read TGCGCCAGCAGCTTAGCAGGGTGGGAGACCCAGTACTTC.

The sample holds many counts of this clonotype. The chain couples TRBV7-9 to TRBJ2-1, with 10 bases matching TRBD2. Looked up from germline, CDR1 is SEHNR and CDR2 is FQNEAQ (reference sequence). The CDR3 spans 15 residues. V was clipped by 5 bases and J by 4 bases; unmatched bases: 5. The CDR3 here is CASSPIAGGYNEQFF. CDR3 nucleotide sequence: TGTGCCAGCAGCCCCATAGCGGGAGGTTACAATGAGCAGTTCTTC.

The chain couples TRBV4-2 to TRBJ2-2; TRBD2 aligns across 13 bases. CDR1 is LGHNA and CDR2 is YNFKEQ in the germline V gene. V was pared by 1 base and J by 0 bases, with 5 bases of the junction left unmatched. The CDR3 is made up of 19 amino acids. The CDR3 reads CASSQVIGTSGANTGELFF. The DNA for the CDR3 is TGTGCCAGCAGCCAAGTCATAGGGACTAGCGGGGCGAACACCGGGGAGCTGTTTTTT.

This clonotype turned up a few times. The chain carries TRBV18 and TRBJ1-6; tentative D call: TRBD1 (6 bases). CDR3 length: 14 residues. V was clipped by 3 bases and J by 8 bases, with 11 bases between them. Germline assignment: CDR1 KGHSH and CDR2 LQKENI. Here the CDR3 reads CASSPLGGDSPLHF. The CDR3 DNA reads as TGTGCCAGCTCACCGCTCGGGGGCGATTCACCCCTCCACTTT. Together with reference TRBV18 and TRBJ1-6, the CDR3 gives the full variable domain: NAGVMQNPRHLVRRRGQEARLRCSPMKGHSHVYWYRQLPEEGLKFMVYLQKENIIDESGMPKERFSAEFPKEGPSILRIQQVVRGDSAAYFCASSPLGGDSPLHFGNGTRLTVT.

This clonotype came up many times. The V call is TRBV5-1, the J call TRBJ2-1; D call uncertain. Trimming removed 1 base from V and 3 bases from J, with 8 bases in between. CDR1 SGHRS and CDR2 YFSETQ come from the germline V gene. CDR3 length: 14 residues. This CDR3 reads CASSLQPVYNEQFF. CDR3 sequence (DNA): TGCGCCAGCAGCTTGCAGCCAGTCTACAATGAGCAGTTCTTC.

This rearrangement joins TRBV2 to TRBJ1-4; D unresolved. Germline V gives CDR1 SNHLY, CDR2 FYNNEI. This CDR3 contains 13 residues. V lost 7 bases, J lost 5 bases, and 11 bases lay in between. CDR3 bases: TGTGCCAGCAACGGGATAAGAAATGAAAAACTGTTTTTT. Translated: CASNGIRNEKLFF.

This clonotype was found many times. The gene calls are TRBV5-6 and TRBJ2-3; TRBD2 aligns across 8 bases. The CDR3 sequence is 17 residues long. Germline lookup yields CDR1 SGHDT and CDR2 YYEEEE. With 2 bases clipped from V and 2 bases from J, the junction kept 10 bases outside the gene matches. The CDR3 DNA sequence: TGTGCCAGCAGCTTCGGAGGGACTAGTTTCATCACAGATACGCAGTATTTT. Translated, it gives CASSFGGTSFITDTQYF.

This clonotype came up a few times. The rearrangement links TRBV20-1 to TRBJ1-3; TRBD1 matches 9 bases. The germline V gene has CDR1 DFQATT and CDR2 SNEGSKA (reference sequence). This CDR3 region has 12 residues. CDR3 in DNA: TGCAGGGATCGGACAGGGGTGGACACCATATATTTT. Translating gives CRDRTGVDTIYF.

This clonotype was observed a few times. This chain joins TRBV7-9 and TRBJ1-5, with 8 positions matching TRBD1. V shed 7 bases, J shed 3 bases, and the junction held 11 bases outside the gene matches. The germline CDR1 and CDR2 sequences are SEHNR and FQNEAQ (reference sequence). The CDR3 is 16 residues long. CDR3 sequence: CASTQGQGAINQPQHF. CDR3 sequence (DNA): TGTGCCAGCACCCAGGGGCAGGGGGCCATCAATCAGCCCCAGCATTTT.

Worth noting for this clonotype: Just one base apart from a much larger clone, this may be a read error. The V call is TRBV29-1, the J call TRBJ2-1, with 7 bases matching TRBD2. Germline CDR1 reads SQVTM; CDR2 reads ANQGSEA. V lost 6 bases, J lost 9 bases, and 8 bases stayed unmatched. CDR3 size: 12 residues. The CDR3 bases are TGCAGCGTCGGCGGGGGACGGGGTGAGCAGTTCTTC. Encoded protein: CSVGGGRGEQFF.

This clonotype showed up many times. The chain uses TRBV6-4 and TRBJ2-4; TRBD2 agrees at 14 bases. J was trimmed by 1 base and V by 6 bases; bases with no gene match: 14. CDR1 MRHNA and CDR2 SNTAGT come from the germline V gene. This CDR3 spans 20 amino acids. CDR3 region: CASRDRSGTSGRGAKNIQYF. CDR3 in DNA: TGTGCCAGCAGGGATCGGTCCGGGACTAGCGGGAGAGGGGCCAAAAACATTCAGTACTTC.

This rearrangement joins TRBV30 to TRBJ2-1, with D perhaps TRBD2 (6 bases). There are 14 residues in the CDR3. The germline V gene encodes CDR1 GTSNPN and CDR2 SVGIG (reference sequence). V gave up 0 bases and J gave up 7 bases, with 13 bases separating them. The CDR3 spells CAWSVPGDWNEQFF. In DNA form, the CDR3 reads TGTGCCTGGAGTGTACCGGGAGATTGGAATGAGCAGTTCTTC.

The sample holds a few counts of this clonotype. This chain links TRBV6-4 with TRBJ2-3; D is unresolved. Germline CDR1 is MRHNA and CDR2 is SNTAGT. The V end was cut by 5 bases, the J end by 2 bases, with 14 bases between. The CDR3 contains 15 residues. The CDR3 nucleotides read TGTGCCAGCAGTACGACTCACCCTTACACAGATACGCAGTATTTT. It encodes CASSTTHPYTDTQYF.

This clonotype was counted many times. The rearrangement links TRBV11-2 to TRBJ2-1; D unclear. The V end was cut by 2 bases, the J end by 5 bases, with 10 bases between. The germline V gene encodes CDR1 SGHAT and CDR2 FQNNGV. The CDR3 contains 14 residues. Here the CDR3 reads CASSLSSNNNEQFF. The CDR3 DNA is TGTGCCAGCAGCTTATCCAGCAATAACAATGAGCAGTTCTTC.

This clonotype has at least ten counts. The chain uses TRBV5-5 and TRBJ2-3; tentatively, D is TRBD1 or TRBD2 (5 bases each). The V and J ends lost 4 bases and 3 bases respectively, with 15 bases between them. The CDR3 sequence is 15 residues long. CDR1 and CDR2 from the germline V gene are SGHKS and YYEKEE (reference sequence). CDR3 in amino acids: CASSRDPTDTDTQYF. The CDR3 bases are TGTGCCAGCAGCCGGGACCCCACAGATACAGATACGCAGTATTTT.

This clonotype was counted many times. CDR3 in amino acids: CASSPGVSPYNEQFF. In DNA, the CDR3 is TGTGCCAGCAGCCCCGGGGTGTCCCCCTACAATGAGCAGTTCTTC. The chain links TRBV9 to TRBJ2-1, with D maybe TRBD2 (5 bases). Germline V gene data show CDR1 as SGDLS and CDR2 as YYNGEE. Trimming took 4 bases from V and 2 from J, leaving 13 bases between them. The CDR3 extends over 15 amino acids. The whole variable domain, remainder taken from reference TRBV9 and TRBJ2-1, is DSGVTQTPKHLITATGQRVTLRCSPRSGDLSVYWYQQSLDQGLQFLIQYYNGEERAKGNILERFSAQQFPDLHSELNLSSLELGDSALYFCASSPGVSPYNEQFFGPGTRLTVL.

This clonotype was recorded at least ten times. CDR3 sequence reads: CSVDRTGGFADTQYF. Here the CDR3 DNA reads TGCAGCGTCGACCGGACAGGGGGCTTTGCAGATACGCAGTATTTT. V gene TRBV29-1 combines with J gene TRBJ2-3; 11 bases fit TRBD1. The CDR3 totals 15 residues. Trimming at V came to 6 bases and at J to 4 bases, leaving 9 bases not matched to a gene. The germline gives CDR1 SQVTM, CDR2 ANQGSEA.

This clonotype was counted many times. The rearrangement joins TRBV7-9 to TRBJ2-5, with D maybe TRBD2 (5 bases). CDR3 size: 17 residues. Trimming removed 4 bases from V and 2 bases from J, with 20 bases in between. Per germline, CDR1 SEHNR and CDR2 FQNEAQ (reference sequence). Written as DNA, the CDR3 is TGTGCCAGCAGCTCACCTTTTGGGGAGAAGCTGCAAGAGACCCAGTACTTC. This encodes CASSSPFGEKLQETQYF.

This clonotype has ten or more counts. The chain couples TRBV10-3 to TRBJ1-2; D perhaps matches TRBD1 (6 bases). CDR1 and CDR2 (germline): ENHRY, SYGVKD. With 0 bases removed from V and 8 bases from J, the gap between germline ends came to 10 bases. CDR3 length: 13 amino acids. The CDR3 reads CAISESDSQGYTF. The CDR3 DNA sequence: TGTGCCATCAGTGAGTCGGACAGCCAGGGCTACACCTTC.

This sequence joins TRBV19 and TRBJ1-1; D ambiguous. CDR3 length equals 14 residues. V lost 3 bases and J 10 bases, leaving 18 bases between the germline ends. Per the germline V gene, CDR1 is LNHDA and CDR2 is SQIVND (reference sequence). CDR3 amino acids: CASSMGQVGFGAFF. CDR3 sequence (DNA): TGTGCCAGTAGTATGGGTCAGGTTGGGTTCGGAGCTTTCTTT.